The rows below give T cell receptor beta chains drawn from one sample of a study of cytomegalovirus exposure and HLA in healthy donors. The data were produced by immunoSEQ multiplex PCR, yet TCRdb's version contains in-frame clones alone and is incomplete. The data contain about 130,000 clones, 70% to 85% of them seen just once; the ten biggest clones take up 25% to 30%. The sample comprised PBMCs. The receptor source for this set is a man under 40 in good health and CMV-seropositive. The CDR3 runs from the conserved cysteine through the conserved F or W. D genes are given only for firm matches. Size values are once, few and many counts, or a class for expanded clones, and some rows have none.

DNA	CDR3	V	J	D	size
TGTGCCAGCAGCGTAGGAGGAGCGAACAATCAGCCCCAGCATTTT	CASSVGGANNQPQHF	TRBV9	TRBJ1-5	.	.
TGTGCCAGCAGCCTGCGGGGGGGCAGGTACAATGAGCAGTTCTTC	CASSLRGGRYNEQFF	TRBV14	TRBJ2-1	TRBD2	.
TGTGCCAGCAGCTTTGGTCAGGGTTTCGAGCAGTACTTC	CASSFGQGFEQYF	TRBV7-9	TRBJ2-7	.	.
TGTGCCAGCGGAAAGACAGGGACTGATGAAAAACTGTTTTTT	CASGKTGTDEKLFF	TRBV2	TRBJ1-4	TRBD1	.
TGTGCCAGCAGCCAAGATTCCCCAGGGATCACTGAAGCTTTCTTT	CASSQDSPGITEAFF	TRBV14	TRBJ1-1	.	.
TGCGCCAGCAGAAACGGACTAGTCGGCGTTGAGCAGTTCTTC	CASRNGLVGVEQFF	TRBV5-1	TRBJ2-1	TRBD2	.
TGTGCCAGCAGCCCCGGACAGCGTGGCTACACCTTC	CASSPGQRGYTF	TRBV5-4	TRBJ1-2	.	.
TGTGCCAGCAGTTACTCCAACGACCCGGCAGGGCATGAGCAGTTCTTC	CASSYSNDPAGHEQFF	TRBV6-5	TRBJ2-1	.	.
TGTGCCAGCAGCTTAACAGCCACCTATGGCTACACCTTC	CASSLTATYGYTF	TRBV7-2	TRBJ1-2	.	.
TGTGCCAGCTCACCTCCTATACAGGGGTTCACTGAAGCTTTCTTT	CASSPPIQGFTEAFF	TRBV18	TRBJ1-1	TRBD1	.
TGTGCCAGCAGTTACAGGGGTTCACGGATGAACACTGAAGCTTTCTTT	CASSYRGSRMNTEAFF	TRBV27	TRBJ1-1	TRBD1	few
TGTGCCAGCAGCGATAGGACAGGGTATGAAAAACTGTTTTTT	CASSDRTGYEKLFF	TRBV7-9	TRBJ1-4	TRBD1	.
TGTGCCAGTCGAAACAGGGGTTCCCTCAATCAGCCCCAGCATTTT	CASRNRGSLNQPQHF	TRBV28	TRBJ1-5	TRBD1	.
TGTGCCAGCAGCCGGGAAGACGACACTGAAGCTTTCTTT	CASSREDDTEAFF	TRBV5-8	TRBJ1-1	.	.
TGTGCCAGCAGCGTGTTAGCGGGGCCCACAGATACGCAGTATTTT	CASSVLAGPTDTQYF	TRBV9	TRBJ2-3	TRBD2	.
TGTGCCATCCGTCCCGGGACAGGGGATGAGCAGTTCTTC	CAIRPGTGDEQFF	TRBV10-3	TRBJ2-1	TRBD1	.
TGTGCCAGCAGTCCGGACAGGACCCCTCCCCAGCATTTT	CASSPDRTPPQHF	TRBV27	TRBJ1-5	TRBD1	once
TGTGCCAGCAGCGCGGGGGCGGGAGGGCCAGAAGAGCAGTTCTTC	CASSAGAGGPEEQFF	TRBV9	TRBJ2-1	TRBD2	.
TGTGCCAGCACCCGGGAGAAGAAATGGGAGCAGTTCTTC	CASTREKKWEQFF	TRBV2	TRBJ2-1	.	.
TGTGCCAGCAGCTTATGGGCCAGGGGGGATCAGCCCCAGCATTTT	CASSLWARGDQPQHF	TRBV7-2	TRBJ1-5	TRBD1	.
TGTGCCAGCAGTGCCCCGGCACCCCTCCACTTT	CASSAPAPLHF	TRBV2	TRBJ1-6	.	few
TGCGCCAGCAGCCGTTTGACAGGGGAGAATGAGCAGTTCTTC	CASSRLTGENEQFF	TRBV5-1	TRBJ2-1	TRBD1	.
TGTGCCAGCCGGGGGACCTTTTACGAGCAGTACTTC	CASRGTFYEQYF	TRBV11-1	TRBJ2-7	.	.
TGTGCCAGCACCCAGGGAGGAAACTATGGCTACACCTTC	CASTQGGNYGYTF	TRBV7-2	TRBJ1-2	.	few
TGTGCCAGCAGCTTAGAGGGGGGGCCATCCCGGGGGACTGAAGCTTTCTTT	CASSLEGGPSRGTEAFF	TRBV13	TRBJ1-1	.	.
TGTGCCAGCAGTACCAGACGGACAGGGAGCAATCAGCCCCAGCATTTT	CASSTRRTGSNQPQHF	TRBV5-6	TRBJ1-5	TRBD1	few